Sequencing of this T cell receptor (beta chain) was carried out in a study of shared clonotypes between healthy human individuals. Study-level background: A few men and two women, aged 18 to 49, were donors. Used for every donor were three CD4 naive, three CD4 memory, two CD8 naive and one CD8 memory plate. The study's findings and limits: Naive CD4 clonotype sharing across a handful of donors was 4% to 5%.

Original methodology: ImmunoSEQ supplied junction-only sequences lacking quality scores, so filtering was different. Only in-frame clones appear in the TCRdb table, and some are missing; sequencing was by immunoSEQ multiplex PCR. V and J calls and clone size are given by that table; D and trimming were obtained from the DNA. The profile shows fewer than 800,000 clones, about 92% of them singletons. This CDR3 spans 13 amino acids. After removal of 4 bases from V and 3 bases from J, the junction contained 2 bases not matched to a gene. Per the germline V gene, CDR1 is SQVTM and CDR2 is ANQGSEA. Positive CCR7 selection of CD45RO-negative cells yielded the naive CD8 cells, and terminally differentiated effector memory CD45RA+ cells were excluded. This clone occurred once. Its antigen remains unknown.

The specimen was naive CD8+ T cells sorted from blood. The chain employs TRBV29-1 and TRBJ2-1; 8 bases line up with TRBD1. This receptor was identified in a man aged 25 to 40 in good health. The chain's CDR3 is CSVVQGDYNEQFF. As DNA, the CDR3 is TGCAGCGTTGTACAGGGGGACTACAATGAGCAGTTCTTC.